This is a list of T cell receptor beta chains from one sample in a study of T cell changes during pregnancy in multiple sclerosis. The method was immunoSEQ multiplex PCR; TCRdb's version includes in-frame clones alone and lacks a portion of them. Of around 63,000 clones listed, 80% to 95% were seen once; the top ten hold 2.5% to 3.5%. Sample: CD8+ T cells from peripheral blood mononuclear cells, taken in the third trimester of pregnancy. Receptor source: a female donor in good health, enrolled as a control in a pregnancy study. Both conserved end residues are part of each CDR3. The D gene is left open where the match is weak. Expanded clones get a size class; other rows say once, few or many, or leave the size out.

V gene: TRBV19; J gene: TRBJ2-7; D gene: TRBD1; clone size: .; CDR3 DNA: TGTGCCAGTAGTATAGATCTCCAGGGGGCAACCTCCTACGAGCAGTACTTC; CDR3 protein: CASSIDLQGATSYEQYF
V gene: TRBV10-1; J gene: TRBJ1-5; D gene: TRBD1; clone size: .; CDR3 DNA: TGCGCCAGCAGGAGGAGGGGGCCTCAGCCCCAGCATTTT; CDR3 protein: CASRRRGPQPQHF
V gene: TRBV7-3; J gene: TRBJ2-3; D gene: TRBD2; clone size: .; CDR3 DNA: TGTGCCAGCAGCTTAAGTGGCGGGGGGGTCACAGATACGCAGTATTTT; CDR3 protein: CASSLSGGGVTDTQYF
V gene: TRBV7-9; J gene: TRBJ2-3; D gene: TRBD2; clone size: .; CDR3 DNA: TGTGCCAGCAGCTCAACTAGCGTGGGGAACACAGATACGCAGTATTTT; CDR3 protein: CASSSTSVGNTDTQYF
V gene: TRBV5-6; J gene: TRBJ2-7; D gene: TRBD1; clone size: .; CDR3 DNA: TGTGCCAGCAGCCCTGAGACAGGGGAGAGTCCCTACGAGCAGTACTTC; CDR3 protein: CASSPETGESPYEQYF
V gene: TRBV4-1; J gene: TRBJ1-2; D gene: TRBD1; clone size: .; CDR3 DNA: TGCGCCAGCAGCCAAGGACAGGGGGCACGGTATGGCTACACCTTC; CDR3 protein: CASSQGQGARYGYTF
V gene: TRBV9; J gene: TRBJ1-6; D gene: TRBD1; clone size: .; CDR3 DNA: TGTGCCAGCAGCGTTGAACAGGGGTCCTATAATTCACCCCTCCACTTT; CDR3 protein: CASSVEQGSYNSPLHF
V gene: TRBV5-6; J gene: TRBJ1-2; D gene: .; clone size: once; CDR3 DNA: TGTGCCAGCAGCCCCGAAGGGGGCTATGGCTACACCTTC; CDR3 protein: CASSPEGGYGYTF
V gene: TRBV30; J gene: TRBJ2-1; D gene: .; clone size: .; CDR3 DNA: TGTGCCTGGAGTGCTGGGGCTCAAAATGAGCAGTTCTTC; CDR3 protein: CAWSAGAQNEQFF
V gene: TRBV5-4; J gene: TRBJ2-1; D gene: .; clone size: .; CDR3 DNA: TGTGCCAGTAGCTTGGCCCTAGTTGAGCAGTTCTTC; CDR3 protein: CASSLALVEQFF
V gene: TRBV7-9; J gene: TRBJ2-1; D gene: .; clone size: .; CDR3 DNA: TGTGCCAGCAGCCCCCGTGAAGGGGGGGAGTACAATGAGCAGTTCTTC; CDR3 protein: CASSPREGGEYNEQFF
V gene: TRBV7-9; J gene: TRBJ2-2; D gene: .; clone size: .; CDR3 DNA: TGTGCCAGCAGCTTCCCGGGGACCGGGGAGCTGTTTTTT; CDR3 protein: CASSFPGTGELFF
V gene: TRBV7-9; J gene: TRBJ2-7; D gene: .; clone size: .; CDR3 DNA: TGTGCCAGCACCTCCGGCCACGACGGGTACGAGCAGTACTTC; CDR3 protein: CASTSGHDGYEQYF
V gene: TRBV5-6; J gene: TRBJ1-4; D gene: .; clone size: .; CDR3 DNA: TGTGCCAGCAGCTTGGAGATTTCGAGAGGAAAACTGTTTTTT; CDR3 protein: CASSLEISRGKLFF
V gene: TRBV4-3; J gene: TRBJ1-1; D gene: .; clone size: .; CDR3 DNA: TGCGCCAGCAGCCGACTTACAGGGAGTGGTACTGAAGCTTTCTTT; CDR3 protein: CASSRLTGSGTEAFF
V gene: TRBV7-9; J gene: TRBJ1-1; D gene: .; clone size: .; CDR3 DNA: TGTGCCAGCAGCTTCTCAGGGAACACTGAAGCTTTCTTT; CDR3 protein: CASSFSGNTEAFF